One TCR beta chain is described in this entry. Antigen specificity is unknown. With V trimmed by 1 base and J by 3 bases, 4 bases remained unmatched. Germline V gene data show CDR1 as SGHDT and CDR2 as YYEEEE. The length of the CDR3 is 14 residues. The entry originates in a study of T-cell reconstitution after alpha-beta-depleted transplantation in children. Preparing the TCRbeta library involved the use of unique molecular identifiers. TCRdb re-analysed the PCR reads in MiXCR, keeping a single row per CDR3 protein. This table has nearly 350,000 distinct CDR3 sequences, around 15% appearing once. Whole-study results and caveats: Several hundred graft clones that had expanded were reportedly the source of alpha-beta T cells about two months after transplant. Surviving recipient cells, namely T cells and thymic progenitors, were the source of high day-60 TCRbeta diversity in some patients. Among T cells one year after transplant, newly produced cells accounted for most counts and diversity.

This receptor was taken from a male patient aged 2-9 years who had a stem cell transplant for acute lymphoblastic leukemia, so the T cells may come from the graft donor. The specimen comprised PBMCs, mostly from graft donor cells, sampled 360 days after TCRalphabeta/CD19-depleted stem cell transplant. The chain links TRBV5-6 to TRBJ2-7; 7 nucleotides line up with TRBD2. The CDR3 region is CASSLRLADYEQYF. CDR3 DNA sequence: TGTGCCAGCAGCTTGAGGCTAGCGGACTACGAGCAGTACTTC.